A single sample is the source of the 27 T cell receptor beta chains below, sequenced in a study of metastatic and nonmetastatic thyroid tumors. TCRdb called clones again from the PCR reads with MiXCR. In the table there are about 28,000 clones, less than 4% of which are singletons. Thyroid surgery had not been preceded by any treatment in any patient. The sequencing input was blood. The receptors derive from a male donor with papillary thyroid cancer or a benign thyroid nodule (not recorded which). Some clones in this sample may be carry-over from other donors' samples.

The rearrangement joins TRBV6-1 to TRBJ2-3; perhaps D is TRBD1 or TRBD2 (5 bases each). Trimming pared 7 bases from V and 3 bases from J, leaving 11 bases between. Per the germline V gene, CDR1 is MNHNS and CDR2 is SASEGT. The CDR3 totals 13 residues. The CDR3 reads CASTKEGTDTQYF. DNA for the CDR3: TGTGCCAGCACTAAAGAGGGGACAGATACGCAGTATTTT.

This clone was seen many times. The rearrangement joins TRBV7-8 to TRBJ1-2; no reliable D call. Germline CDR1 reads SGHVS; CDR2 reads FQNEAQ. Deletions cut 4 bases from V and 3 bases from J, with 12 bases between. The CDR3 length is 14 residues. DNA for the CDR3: TGTGCCAGCAGCTCGGAGGGTCCGTACTATGGCTACACCTTC. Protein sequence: CASSSEGPYYGYTF.

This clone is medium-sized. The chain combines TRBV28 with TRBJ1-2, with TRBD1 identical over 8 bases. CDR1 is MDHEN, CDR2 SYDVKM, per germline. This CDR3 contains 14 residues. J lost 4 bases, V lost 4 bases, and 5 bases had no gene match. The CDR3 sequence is CASSSGQGAYGYTF. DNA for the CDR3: TGTGCCAGCAGTTCTGGACAGGGAGCCTATGGCTACACCTTC.

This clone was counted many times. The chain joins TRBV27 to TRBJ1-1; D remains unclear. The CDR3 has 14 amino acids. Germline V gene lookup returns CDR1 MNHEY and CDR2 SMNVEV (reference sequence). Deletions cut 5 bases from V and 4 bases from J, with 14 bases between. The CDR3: CASSPGDLSTEAFF. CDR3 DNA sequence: TGTGCCAGCAGTCCTGGAGACCTGAGCACTGAAGCTTTCTTT.

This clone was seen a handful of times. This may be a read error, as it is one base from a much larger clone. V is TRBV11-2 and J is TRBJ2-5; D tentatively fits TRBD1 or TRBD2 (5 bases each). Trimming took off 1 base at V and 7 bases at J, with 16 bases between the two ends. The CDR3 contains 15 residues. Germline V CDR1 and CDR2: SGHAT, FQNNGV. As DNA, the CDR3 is TGTGCCAGCAGCTTAGGTCTCTCCGGGGCGGGGACCCAGTACTTC. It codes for CASSLGLSGAGTQYF.

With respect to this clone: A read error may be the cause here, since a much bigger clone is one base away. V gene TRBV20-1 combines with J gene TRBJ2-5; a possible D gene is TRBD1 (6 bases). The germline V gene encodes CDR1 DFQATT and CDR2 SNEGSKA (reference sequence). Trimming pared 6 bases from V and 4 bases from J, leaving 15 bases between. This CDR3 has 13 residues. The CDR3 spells CSASGVAGETQYF. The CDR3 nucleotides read TGCAGTGCCTCAGGGGTCGCCGGAGAGACCCAGTACTTC.

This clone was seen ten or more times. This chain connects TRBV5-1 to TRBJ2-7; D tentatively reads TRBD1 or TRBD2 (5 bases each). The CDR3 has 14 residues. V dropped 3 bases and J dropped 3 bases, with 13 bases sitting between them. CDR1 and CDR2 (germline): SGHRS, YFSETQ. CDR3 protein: CASSSGAAVYEQYF. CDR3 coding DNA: TGCGCCAGCAGCTCCGGGGCGGCTGTCTACGAGCAGTACTTC. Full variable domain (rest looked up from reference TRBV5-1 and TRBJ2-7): KAGVTQTPRYLIKTRGQQVTLSCSPISGHRSVSWYQQTPGQGLQFLFEYFSETQRNKGNFPGRFSGRQFSNSRSEMNVSTLELGDSALYLCASSSGAAVYEQYFGPGTRLTVT.

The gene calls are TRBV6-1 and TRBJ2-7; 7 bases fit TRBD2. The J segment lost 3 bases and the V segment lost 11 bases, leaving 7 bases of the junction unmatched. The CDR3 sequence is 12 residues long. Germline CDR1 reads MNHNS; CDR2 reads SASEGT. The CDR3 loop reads CAAAGTIYEQYF. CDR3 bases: TGTGCCGCGGCCGGGACTATCTACGAGCAGTACTTC.

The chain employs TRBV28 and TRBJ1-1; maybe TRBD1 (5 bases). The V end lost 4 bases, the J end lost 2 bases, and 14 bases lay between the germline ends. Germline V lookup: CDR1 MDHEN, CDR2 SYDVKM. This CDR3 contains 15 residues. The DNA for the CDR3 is TGTGCCAGCAGTTGTCCCCGGGGGTTCAACACTGAAGCTTTCTTT. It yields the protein CASSCPRGFNTEAFF. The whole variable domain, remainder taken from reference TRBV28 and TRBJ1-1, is DVKVTQSSRYLVKRTGEKVFLECVQDMDHENMFWYRQDPGLGLRLIYFSYDVKMKEKGDIPEGYSVSREKKERFSLILESASTNQTSMYLCASSCPRGFNTEAFFGQGTRLTVV.

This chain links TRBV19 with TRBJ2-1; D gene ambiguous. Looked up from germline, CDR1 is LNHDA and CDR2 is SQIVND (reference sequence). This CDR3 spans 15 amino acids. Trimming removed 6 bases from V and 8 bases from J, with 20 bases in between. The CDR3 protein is CASSRIGENFDEQFF. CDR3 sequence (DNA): TGTGCCAGTAGCCGCATAGGAGAGAATTTCGATGAGCAGTTCTTC. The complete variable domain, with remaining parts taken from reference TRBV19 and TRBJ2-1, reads DGGITQSPKYLFRKEGQNVTLSCEQNLNHDAMYWYRQDPGQGLRLIYYSQIVNDFQKGDIAEGYSVSREKKESFPLTVTSAQKNPTAFYLCASSRIGENFDEQFFGPGTRLTVL.

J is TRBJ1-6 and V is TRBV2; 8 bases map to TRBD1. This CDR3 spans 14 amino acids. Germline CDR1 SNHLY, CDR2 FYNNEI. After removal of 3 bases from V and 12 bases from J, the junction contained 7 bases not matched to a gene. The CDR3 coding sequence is TGTGCCAGCAGTGATATAACCGGGACAGGACCCCTCCACTTT. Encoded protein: CASSDITGTGPLHF.

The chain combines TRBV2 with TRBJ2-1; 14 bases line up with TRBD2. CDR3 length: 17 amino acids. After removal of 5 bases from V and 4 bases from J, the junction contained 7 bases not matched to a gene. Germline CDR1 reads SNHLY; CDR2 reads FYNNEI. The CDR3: CASSPTSGRARYNEQFF. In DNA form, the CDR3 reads TGTGCCAGCAGTCCGACTAGCGGGAGGGCCCGATACAATGAGCAGTTCTTC.

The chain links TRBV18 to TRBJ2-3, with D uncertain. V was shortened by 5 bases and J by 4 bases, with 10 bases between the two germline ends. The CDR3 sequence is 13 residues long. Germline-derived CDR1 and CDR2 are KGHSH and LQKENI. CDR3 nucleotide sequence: TGTGCCAGCTCAAACCCTAAGGCAGATACGCAGTATTTT. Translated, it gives CASSNPKADTQYF. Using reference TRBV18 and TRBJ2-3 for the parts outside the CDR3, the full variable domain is NAGVMQNPRHLVRRRGQEARLRCSPMKGHSHVYWYRQLPEEGLKFMVYLQKENIIDESGMPKERFSAEFPKEGPSILRIQQVVRGDSAAYFCASSNPKADTQYFGPGTRLTVL.

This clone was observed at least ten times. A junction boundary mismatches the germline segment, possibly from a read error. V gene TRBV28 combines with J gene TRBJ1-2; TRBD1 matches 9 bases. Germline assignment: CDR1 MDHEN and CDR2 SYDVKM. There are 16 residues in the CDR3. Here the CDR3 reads CASSARLTGGGYGYAF. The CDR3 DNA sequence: TGTGCCAGCAGCGCAAGGCTGACAGGGGGAGGCTATGGCTACGCCTTC.

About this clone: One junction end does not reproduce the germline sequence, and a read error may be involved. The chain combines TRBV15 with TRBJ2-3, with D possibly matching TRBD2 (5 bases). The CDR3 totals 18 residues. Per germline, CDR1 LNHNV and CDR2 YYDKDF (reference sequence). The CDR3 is CASSRNPSRKKSTDTQYF. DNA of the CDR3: TGTGCCTCCAGCAGGAACCCTAGCAGGAAGAAAAGCACAGATACGCAGTATTTT. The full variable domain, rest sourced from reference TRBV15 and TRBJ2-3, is DAMVIQNPRYQVTQFGKPVTLSCSQTLNHNVMYWYQQKSSQAPKLLFHYYDKDFNNEADTPDNFQSRRPNTSFCFLDIRSPGLGDTAMYLCASSRNPSRKKSTDTQYFGPGTRLTVL.

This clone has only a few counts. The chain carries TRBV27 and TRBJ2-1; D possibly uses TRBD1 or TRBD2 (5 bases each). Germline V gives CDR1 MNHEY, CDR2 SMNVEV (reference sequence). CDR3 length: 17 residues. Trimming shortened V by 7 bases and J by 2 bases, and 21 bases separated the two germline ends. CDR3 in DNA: TGTGCCAGCACCTATATCGCCGGGACGTACACCTACAATGAGCAGTTCTTC. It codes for CASTYIAGTYTYNEQFF.

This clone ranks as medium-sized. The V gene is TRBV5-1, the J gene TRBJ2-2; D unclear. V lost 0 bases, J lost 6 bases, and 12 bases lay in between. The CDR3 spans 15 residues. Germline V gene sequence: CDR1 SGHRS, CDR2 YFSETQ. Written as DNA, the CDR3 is TGCGCCAGCAGCTTGGAAGGGCTTAGTGCCGGGGAGCTGTTTTTT. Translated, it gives CASSLEGLSAGELFF.

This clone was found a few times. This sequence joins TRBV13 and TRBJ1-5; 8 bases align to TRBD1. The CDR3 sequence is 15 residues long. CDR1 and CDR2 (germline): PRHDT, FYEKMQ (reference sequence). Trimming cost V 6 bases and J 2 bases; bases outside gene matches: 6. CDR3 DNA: TGTGCCAGCAGTAGGACAGGGCCGGGCAATCAGCCCCAGCATTTT. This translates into CASSRTGPGNQPQHF.

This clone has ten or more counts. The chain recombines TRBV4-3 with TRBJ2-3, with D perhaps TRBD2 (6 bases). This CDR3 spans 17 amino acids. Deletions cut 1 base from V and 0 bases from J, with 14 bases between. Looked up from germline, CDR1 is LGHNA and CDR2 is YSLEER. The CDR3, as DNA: TGCGCCAGCAGCCAAGCAATGAGCGGAGGGAGCACAGATACGCAGTATTTT. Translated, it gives CASSQAMSGGSTDTQYF.

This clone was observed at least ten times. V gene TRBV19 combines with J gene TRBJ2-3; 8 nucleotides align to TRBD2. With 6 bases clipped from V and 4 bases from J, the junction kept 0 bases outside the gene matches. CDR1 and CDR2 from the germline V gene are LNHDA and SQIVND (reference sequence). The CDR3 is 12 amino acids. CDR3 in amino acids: CASSGGADTQYF. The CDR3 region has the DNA TGTGCCAGTAGCGGGGGGGCAGATACGCAGTATTTT.

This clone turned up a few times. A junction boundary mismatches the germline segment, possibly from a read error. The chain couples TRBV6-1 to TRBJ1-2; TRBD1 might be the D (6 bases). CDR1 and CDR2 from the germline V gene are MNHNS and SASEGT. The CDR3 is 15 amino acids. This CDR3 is CAGSAGTPLRGGYTF. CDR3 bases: TGTGCCGGCAGTGCCGGGACACCCCTGAGGGGTGGCTACACCTTC.

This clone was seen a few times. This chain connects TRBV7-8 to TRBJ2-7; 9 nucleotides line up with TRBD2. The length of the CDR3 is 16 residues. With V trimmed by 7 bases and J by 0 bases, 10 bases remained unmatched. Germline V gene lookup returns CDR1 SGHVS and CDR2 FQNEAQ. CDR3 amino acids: CASTLAGSGSSYEQYF. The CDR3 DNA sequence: TGTGCCAGCACCCTAGCGGGTAGCGGGAGCTCCTACGAGCAGTACTTC.

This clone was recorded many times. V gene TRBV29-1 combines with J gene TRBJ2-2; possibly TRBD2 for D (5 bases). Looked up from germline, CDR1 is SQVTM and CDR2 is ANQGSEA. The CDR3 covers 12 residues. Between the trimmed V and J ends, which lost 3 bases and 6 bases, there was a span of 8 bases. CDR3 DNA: TGCAGCGTTGATGAGGGTGCCGGGGAGCTGTTTTTT. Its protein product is CSVDEGAGELFF.

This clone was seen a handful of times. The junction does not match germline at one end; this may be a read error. This CDR3 reads CASSLLGGGQVGHTF. CDR3 DNA sequence: TGCGCCAGCAGCCTCTTAGGGGGAGGACAAGTTGGCCACACCTTC. The rearrangement joins TRBV5-1 to TRBJ1-2; D is perhaps TRBD1 (6 bases). This CDR3 is 15 amino acids long. Per the germline V gene, CDR1 is SGHRS and CDR2 is YFSETQ.

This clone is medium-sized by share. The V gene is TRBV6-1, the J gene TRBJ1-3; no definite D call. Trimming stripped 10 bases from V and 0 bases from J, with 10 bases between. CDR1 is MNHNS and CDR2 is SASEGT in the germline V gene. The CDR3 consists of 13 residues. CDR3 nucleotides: TGTGCCATCAGGCCCAGCTCTGGAAACACCATATATTTT. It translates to CAIRPSSGNTIYF.

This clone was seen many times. CDR3 region: CASSARGGDIQYF. The CDR3 region has the DNA TGTGCCAGCAGCGCCAGGGGGGGCGACATTCAGTACTTC. The chain links TRBV3-1 to TRBJ2-4; D may be TRBD1 or TRBD2 (7 bases each). Between the trimmed V and J ends, which lost 5 bases and 8 bases, there was a span of 13 bases. Germline V CDR1 and CDR2: LGHDT, YNNKEL (reference sequence). The CDR3 consists of 13 residues.

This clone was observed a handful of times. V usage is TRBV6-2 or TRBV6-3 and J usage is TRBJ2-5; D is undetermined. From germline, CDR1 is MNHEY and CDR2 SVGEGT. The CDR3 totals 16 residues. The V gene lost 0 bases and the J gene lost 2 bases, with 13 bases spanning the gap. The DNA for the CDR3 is TGTGCCAGCAGTTACTCTCCAGGACGGAGACAAGAGACCCAGTACTTC. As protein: CASSYSPGRRQETQYF.